This T cell receptor (beta chain) originates from a study of tumor and adjacent non-tumor tissue in lung cancer. Study results and limitations: Tumor tissue had significantly higher TCR diversity than normal lung. Top 100 clones took a larger repertoire share in normal lung.

This clonotype was counted a single time. Its antigen is still unknown. The germline gives CDR1 WSHSY, CDR2 SAAADI. The CDR3 sequence is 13 residues long. V was trimmed by 7 bases and J by 4 bases, leaving 10 bases between them. Three rounds of nested PCR, following a modified ARM-PCR protocol, produced the TCRbeta library. One entry per CDR3 protein, called by TCRdb with MiXCR from the multiplex PCR reads. The sample lists over 60,000 distinct CDR3 sequences; around 85% were seen once. The template was RNA from unsorted bulk tissue. The rearrangement links TRBV10-2 to TRBJ1-4; D perhaps matches TRBD1 (6 bases). Sequencing used lung tumor tissue. The sequence was collected from a woman aged 45-65 years with non-small cell lung cancer. The CDR3 DNA is TGCGCCAGCACCGGACAGCATAATGAAAAACTGTTTTTT. Translating it yields CASTGQHNEKLFF.